This T cell receptor (beta chain) derives from a study of blood T cell repertoires in COVID-19. Study summary: Acute-phase and convalescent COVID-19 samples originated in the United States, Italy and Spain. T cells, B-cell-depleted T cells, or PBMCs provided the cDNA or gDNA that served as material.

The CDR3 covers 16 residues. Deletions cut 0 bases from V and 2 bases from J, with 13 bases between. Germline V gene sequence: CDR1 SGHTA, CDR2 FQGNSA. Per the authors' pipeline: Amplification of reference gene primers provided the estimated nucleated cell counts. Profiled with immunoSEQ multiplex PCR; TCRdb holds only in-frame clones, not every one. The DNA was the basis for D and trimming; V, J and clone size are from that table. The table shows tens of thousands of clones, with 65% to 85% occurring only once. The rearrangement uses TRBV7-2 and TRBJ2-5; D unresolved. The specimen was peripheral blood. The TCR sequence derives from a woman aged 55 to 70 with acute or convalescent COVID-19. The CDR3 region is CASSLAAATIQETQYF. The CDR3 DNA follows: TGTGCCAGCAGCTTAGCCGCAGCAACTATTCAAGAGACCCAGTACTTC. Full variable domain (rest looked up from reference TRBV7-2 and TRBJ2-5): GAGVSQSPSNKVTEKGKDVELRCDPISGHTALYWYRQSLGQGLEFLIYFQGNSAPDKSGLPSDRFSAERTGGSVSTLTIQRTQQEDSAVYLCASSLAAATIQETQYFGPGTRLLVL.